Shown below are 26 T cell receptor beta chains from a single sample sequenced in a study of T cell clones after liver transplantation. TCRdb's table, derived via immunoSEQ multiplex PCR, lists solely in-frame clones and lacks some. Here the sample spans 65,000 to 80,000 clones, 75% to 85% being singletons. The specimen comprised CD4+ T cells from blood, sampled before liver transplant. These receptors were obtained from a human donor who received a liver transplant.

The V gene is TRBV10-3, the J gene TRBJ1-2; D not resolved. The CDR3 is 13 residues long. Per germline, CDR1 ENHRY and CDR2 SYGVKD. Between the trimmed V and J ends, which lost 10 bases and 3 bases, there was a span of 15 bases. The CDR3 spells CASLEDLDYGYTF. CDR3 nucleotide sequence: TGTGCCAGCCTAGAAGACTTAGACTATGGCTACACCTTC.

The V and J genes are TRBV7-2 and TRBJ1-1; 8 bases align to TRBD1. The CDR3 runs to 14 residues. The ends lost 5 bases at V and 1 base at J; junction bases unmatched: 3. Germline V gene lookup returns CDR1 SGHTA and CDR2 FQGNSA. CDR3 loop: CASSPGQENTEAFF. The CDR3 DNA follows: TGTGCCAGCAGCCCGGGACAGGAGAACACTGAAGCTTTCTTT.

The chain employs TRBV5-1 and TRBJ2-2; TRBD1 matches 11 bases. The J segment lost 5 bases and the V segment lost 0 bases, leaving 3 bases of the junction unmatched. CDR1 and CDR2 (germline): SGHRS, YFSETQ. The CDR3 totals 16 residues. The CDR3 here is CASSLDGQGATGELFF. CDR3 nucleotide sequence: TGCGCCAGCAGCTTGGACGGACAGGGGGCGACCGGGGAGCTGTTTTTT. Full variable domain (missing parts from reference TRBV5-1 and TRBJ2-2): KAGVTQTPRYLIKTRGQQVTLSCSPISGHRSVSWYQQTPGQGLQFLFEYFSETQRNKGNFPGRFSGRQFSNSRSEMNVSTLELGDSALYLCASSLDGQGATGELFFGEGSRLTVL.

The CDR3 reads CASSRQQDYGYTF. CDR3 nucleotides: TGTGCCAGCAGCCGCCAACAGGATTATGGCTACACCTTC. The chain links TRBV7-2 to TRBJ1-2; the D gene is possibly TRBD1 (5 bases). CDR3 size: 13 residues. Trimming shortened V by 5 bases and J by 5 bases, and 12 bases separated the two germline ends. CDR1 SGHTA and CDR2 FQGNSA come from the germline V gene.

This CDR3 is CASRLTSGRNGEQYF. Written as DNA, the CDR3 is TGTGCCAGCAGGCTAACTAGCGGGAGAAACGGCGAGCAGTACTTC. The gene calls are TRBV27 and TRBJ2-7; TRBD2 agrees at 11 bases. The junction had 10 bases not matched to a gene; V was cut back by 6 bases and J by 6 bases. This CDR3 is built from 15 residues. CDR1 MNHEY and CDR2 SMNVEV come from the germline V gene (reference sequence).

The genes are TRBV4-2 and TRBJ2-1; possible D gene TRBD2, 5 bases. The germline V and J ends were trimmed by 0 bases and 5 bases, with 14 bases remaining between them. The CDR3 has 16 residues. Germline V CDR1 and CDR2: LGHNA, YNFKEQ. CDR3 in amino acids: CASSQELAGQNNEQFF. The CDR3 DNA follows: TGTGCCAGCAGCCAAGAACTGGCGGGCCAGAACAATGAGCAGTTCTTC.

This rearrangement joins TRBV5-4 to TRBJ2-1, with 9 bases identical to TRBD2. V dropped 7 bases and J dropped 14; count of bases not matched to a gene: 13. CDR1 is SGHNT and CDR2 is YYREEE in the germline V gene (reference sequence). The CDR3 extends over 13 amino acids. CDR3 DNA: TGTGCCAGCCGAATGGGTCTAGCGGGGAAGGAGTTCTTC. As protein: CASRMGLAGKEFF.

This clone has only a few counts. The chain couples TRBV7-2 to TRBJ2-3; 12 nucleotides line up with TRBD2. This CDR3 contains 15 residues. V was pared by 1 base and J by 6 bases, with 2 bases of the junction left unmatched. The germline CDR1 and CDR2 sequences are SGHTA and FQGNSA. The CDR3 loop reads CASSLGGTSGDTQYF. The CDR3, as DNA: TGTGCCAGCAGCTTAGGCGGGACTAGCGGGGATACGCAGTATTTT. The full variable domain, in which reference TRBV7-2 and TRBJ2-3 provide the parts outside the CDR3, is GAGVSQSPSNKVTEKGKDVELRCDPISGHTALYWYRQSLGQGLEFLIYFQGNSAPDKSGLPSDRFSAERTGGSVSTLTIQRTQQEDSAVYLCASSLGGTSGDTQYFGPGTRLTVL.

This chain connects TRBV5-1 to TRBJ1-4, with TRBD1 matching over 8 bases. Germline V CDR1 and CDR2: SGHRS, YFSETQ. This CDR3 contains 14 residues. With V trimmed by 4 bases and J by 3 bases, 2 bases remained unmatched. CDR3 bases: TGCGCCAGCAGCCAGGGGGCTGCTAATGAAAAACTGTTTTTT. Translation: CASSQGAANEKLFF.

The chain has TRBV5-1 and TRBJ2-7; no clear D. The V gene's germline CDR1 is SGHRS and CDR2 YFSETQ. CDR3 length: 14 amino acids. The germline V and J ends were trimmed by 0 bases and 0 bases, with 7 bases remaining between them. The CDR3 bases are TGCGCCAGCAGCTTGGACAGCAGCTCCTACGAGCAGTACTTC. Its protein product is CASSLDSSSYEQYF.

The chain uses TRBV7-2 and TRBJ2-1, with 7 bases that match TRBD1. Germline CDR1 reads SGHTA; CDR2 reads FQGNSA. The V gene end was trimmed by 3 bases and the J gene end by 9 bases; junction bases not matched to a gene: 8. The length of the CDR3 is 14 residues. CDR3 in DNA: TGTGCCAGCAGCTTTGCCCCACAGGGGTCTGAGCAGTTCTTC. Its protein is CASSFAPQGSEQFF.

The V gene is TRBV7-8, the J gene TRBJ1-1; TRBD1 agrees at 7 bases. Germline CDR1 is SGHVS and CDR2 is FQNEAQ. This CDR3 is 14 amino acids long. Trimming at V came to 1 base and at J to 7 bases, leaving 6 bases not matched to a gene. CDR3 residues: CASSLEERTGEAFF. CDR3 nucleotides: TGTGCCAGCAGCTTAGAGGAGAGGACAGGTGAAGCTTTCTTT.

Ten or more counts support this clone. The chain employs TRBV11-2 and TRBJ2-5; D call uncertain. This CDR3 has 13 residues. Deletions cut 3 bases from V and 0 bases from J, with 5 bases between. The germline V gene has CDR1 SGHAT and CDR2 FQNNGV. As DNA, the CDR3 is TGTGCCAGCAGCTTTTCTCACCAAGAGACCCAGTACTTC. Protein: CASSFSHQETQYF.

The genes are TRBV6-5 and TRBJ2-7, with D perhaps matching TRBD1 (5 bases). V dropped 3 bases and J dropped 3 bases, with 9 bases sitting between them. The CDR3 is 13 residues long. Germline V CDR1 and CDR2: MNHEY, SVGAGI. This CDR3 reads CASSYSTVYEQYF. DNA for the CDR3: TGTGCCAGCAGTTATTCGACAGTCTACGAGCAGTACTTC.

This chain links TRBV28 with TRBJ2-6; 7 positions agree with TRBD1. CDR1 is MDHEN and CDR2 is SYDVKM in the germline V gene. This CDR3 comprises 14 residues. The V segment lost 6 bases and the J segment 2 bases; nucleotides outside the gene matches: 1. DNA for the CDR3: TGTGCCAGCAGGAGGGGGCCTGGGGCCAACGTCCTGACTTTC. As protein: CASRRGPGANVLTF.

The CDR3 sequence is CASSLGSEDNEQFF. CDR3 bases: TGCGCCAGCAGCTTAGGGTCAGAGGACAATGAGCAGTTCTTC. The chain recombines TRBV5-1 with TRBJ2-1, with D uncertain. The CDR3 totals 14 residues. Germline lookup yields CDR1 SGHRS and CDR2 YFSETQ. Trimming took off 2 bases at V and 5 bases at J, with 11 bases between the two ends.

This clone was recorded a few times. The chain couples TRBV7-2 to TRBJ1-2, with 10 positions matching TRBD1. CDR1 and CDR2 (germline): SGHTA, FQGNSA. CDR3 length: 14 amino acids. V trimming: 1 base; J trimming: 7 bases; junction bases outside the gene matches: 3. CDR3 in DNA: TGTGCCAGCAGCTTAGGTGGGACAGGGGTTGGCTACACCTTC. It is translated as CASSLGGTGVGYTF.

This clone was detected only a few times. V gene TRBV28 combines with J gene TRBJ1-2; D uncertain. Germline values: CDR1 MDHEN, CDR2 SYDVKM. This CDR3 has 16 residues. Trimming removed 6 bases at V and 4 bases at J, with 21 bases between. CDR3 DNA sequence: TGTGCCAGCAGCTCGAACTACCTCGGGGAAAGCTATGGCTACACCTTC. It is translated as CASSSNYLGESYGYTF.

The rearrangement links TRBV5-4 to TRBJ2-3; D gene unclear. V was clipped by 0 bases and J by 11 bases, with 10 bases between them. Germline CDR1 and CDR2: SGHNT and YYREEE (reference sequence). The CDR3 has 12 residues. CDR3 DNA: TGTGCCAGCAGCTTGGGTCTGTTAGAGCAGTATTTT. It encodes CASSLGLLEQYF.

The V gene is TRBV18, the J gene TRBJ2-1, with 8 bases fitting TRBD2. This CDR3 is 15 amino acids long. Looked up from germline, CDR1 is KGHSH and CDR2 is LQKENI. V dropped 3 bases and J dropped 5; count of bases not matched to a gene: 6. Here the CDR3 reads CASSPLAGRNNEQFF. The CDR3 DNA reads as TGTGCCAGCTCACCTCTAGCGGGTAGAAACAATGAGCAGTTCTTC.

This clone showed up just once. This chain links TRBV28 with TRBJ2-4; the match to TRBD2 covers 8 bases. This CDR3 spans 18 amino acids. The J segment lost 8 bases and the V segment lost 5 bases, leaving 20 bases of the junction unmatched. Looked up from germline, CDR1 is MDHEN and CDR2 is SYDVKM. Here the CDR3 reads CASSLSPGLGTLFDIQYF. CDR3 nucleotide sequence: TGTGCCAGCAGTCTCTCACCGGGACTAGGCACCTTGTTTGACATTCAGTACTTC.

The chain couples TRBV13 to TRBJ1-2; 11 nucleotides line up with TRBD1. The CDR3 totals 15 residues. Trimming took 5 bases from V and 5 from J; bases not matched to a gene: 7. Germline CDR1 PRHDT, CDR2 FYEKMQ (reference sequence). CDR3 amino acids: CASSPSDRGLYGYTF. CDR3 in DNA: TGTGCCAGCAGCCCTTCGGACAGGGGGCTTTATGGCTACACCTTC.

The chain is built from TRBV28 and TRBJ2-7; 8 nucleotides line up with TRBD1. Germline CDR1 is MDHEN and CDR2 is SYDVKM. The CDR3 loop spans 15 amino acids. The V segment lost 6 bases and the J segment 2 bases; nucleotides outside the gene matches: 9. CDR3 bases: TGTGCCAGCAGGACACAGGGGGTGAAACCCTACGAGCAGTACTTC. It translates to CASRTQGVKPYEQYF.

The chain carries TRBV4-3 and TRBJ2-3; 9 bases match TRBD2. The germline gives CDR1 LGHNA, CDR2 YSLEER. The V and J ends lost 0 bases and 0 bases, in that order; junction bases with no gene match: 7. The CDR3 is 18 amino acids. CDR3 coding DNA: TGCGCCAGCAGCCAAGATCCGAGGGGGACTAGCAGCACAGATACGCAGTATTTT. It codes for CASSQDPRGTSSTDTQYF.

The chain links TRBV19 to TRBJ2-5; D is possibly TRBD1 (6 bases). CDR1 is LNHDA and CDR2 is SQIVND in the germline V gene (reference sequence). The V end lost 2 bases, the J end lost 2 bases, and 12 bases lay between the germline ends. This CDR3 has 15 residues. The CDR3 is CASSIIGTSQETQYF. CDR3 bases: TGTGCCAGTAGTATAATCGGGACATCACAAGAGACCCAGTACTTC.

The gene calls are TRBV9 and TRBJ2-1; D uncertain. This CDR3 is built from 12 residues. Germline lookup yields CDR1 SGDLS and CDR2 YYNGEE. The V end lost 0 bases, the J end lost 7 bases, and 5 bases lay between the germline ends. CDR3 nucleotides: TGTGCCAGCAGCGTAGATGAGAATGAGCAGTTCTTC. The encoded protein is CASSVDENEQFF.